This entry concerns a single TCR beta chain. The assay was immunoSEQ multiplex PCR, and TCRdb's table has in-frame clones only and misses some. The sample includes 140,000 to 150,000 clones, around nine tenths of them seen just once. This sample stems from a study of blood T cell repertoires in COVID-19. The germline V gene encodes CDR1 LNHDA and CDR2 SQIVND (reference sequence). Trimming left V 7 bases short and J 5 bases short, with 14 bases between. The CDR3 runs 13 residues. The J gene is TRBJ2-5, the V gene TRBV19; D is ambiguous. The sample taken for sequencing was peripheral blood. The clonotype comes from a woman aged 45-59 years with acute or convalescent COVID-19. The CDR3 DNA follows: TGTGCCAGTACCTCCGACCCCGGGGAGACCCAGTACTTC. Its protein is CASTSDPGETQYF.